Listed here is a single T cell receptor (beta chain). The antigen is undetermined. The data were obtained in a study of T cells after yellow fever vaccination. Findings and limits, study-wide: The study re-detected most primary-vaccination clones after the booster (96% CD4, around 90% CD8). Only a minor proportion of clonotypes was detected across both CD4 and CD8 compartments.

In germline, CDR1 is LNHDA, CDR2 SQIVND (reference sequence). The CDR3 is made up of 13 amino acids. V was shortened by 4 bases and J by 3 bases, with 7 bases between the two germline ends. TCRdb itself ran the 5' RACE reads through MiXCR, one entry per CDR3 protein. The top ten hold around 15% of the sample, which has 550,000 to 750,000 distinct CDR3 sequences, about 13% seen once. The clonotype was recovered from a man aged 25 to 45 who received the YFV17D yellow fever vaccine. V is TRBV19 and J is TRBJ2-1; possibly TRBD2 for D (6 bases). The specimen comprised PBMCs, sampled on the day of the yellow fever booster vaccination. This CDR3 is CASSRDFYNEQFF. Written as DNA, the CDR3 is TGTGCCAGTAGTAGGGACTTCTACAATGAGCAGTTCTTC. Together with reference TRBV19 and TRBJ2-1, the CDR3 gives the full variable domain: DGGITQSPKYLFRKEGQNVTLSCEQNLNHDAMYWYRQDPGQGLRLIYYSQIVNDFQKGDIAEGYSVSREKKESFPLTVTSAQKNPTAFYLCASSRDFYNEQFFGPGTRLTVL.